This T cell receptor (beta chain) is from a study of blood T cells in healthy people across ages. A second PCR, run for roughly 7 to 11 cycles, used a sample-barcoded 5' primer plus a J-beta primer mix. The authors tagged each cDNA molecule using a template-switch adaptor with 12 random nucleotides. Via MiXCR, TCRdb re-called the 5' RACE reads, giving one row per CDR3 protein. Among about 680,000 distinct CDR3 sequences, approximately 49% were seen once, and the ten largest hold under 35%. From germline, CDR1 is MNHEY and CDR2 SVGEGT. Trimming removed 0 bases from V and 7 bases from J, with 22 bases in between. This CDR3 is 18 amino acids long. Worth noting for this clonotype: Its antigen is undetermined.

Regarding the study as a whole: Whereas aged donors had fewer naive CD4+ cells, long-lived donors had more of them and higher diversity. Naive and antigen-experienced cells could not be conclusively compared, given unsorted PBMCs.

Source material: blood. The clonotype was recovered from a woman aged 60-75 years in good health. The chain links TRBV6-2 or TRBV6-3 to TRBJ2-1, with D tentatively TRBD1 or TRBD2 (5 bases each). This chain's CDR3 is CASSYSLVWAGWENEQFF. The CDR3 DNA sequence: TGTGCCAGCAGTTACTCGCTTGTGTGGGCAGGGTGGGAGAATGAGCAGTTCTTC.